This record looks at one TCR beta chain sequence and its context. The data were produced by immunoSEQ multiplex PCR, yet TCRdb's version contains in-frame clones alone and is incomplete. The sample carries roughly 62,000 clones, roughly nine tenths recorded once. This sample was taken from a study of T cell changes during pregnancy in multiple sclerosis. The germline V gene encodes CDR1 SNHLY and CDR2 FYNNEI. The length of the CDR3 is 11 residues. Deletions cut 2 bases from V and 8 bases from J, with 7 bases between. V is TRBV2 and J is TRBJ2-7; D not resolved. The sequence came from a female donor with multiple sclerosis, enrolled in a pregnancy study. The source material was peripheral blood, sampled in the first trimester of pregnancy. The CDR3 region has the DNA TGTGCCAGCAGTGAACCGACTCAGCAGTACTTC. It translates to CASSEPTQQYF.